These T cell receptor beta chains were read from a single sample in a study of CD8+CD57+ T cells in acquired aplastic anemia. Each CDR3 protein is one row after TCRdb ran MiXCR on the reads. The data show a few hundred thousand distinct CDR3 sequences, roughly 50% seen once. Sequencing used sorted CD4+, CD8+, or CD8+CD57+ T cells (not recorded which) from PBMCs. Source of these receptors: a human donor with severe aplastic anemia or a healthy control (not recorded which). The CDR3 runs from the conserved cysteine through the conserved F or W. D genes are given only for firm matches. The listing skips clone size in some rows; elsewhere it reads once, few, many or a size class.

CDR3 DNA: TGTACCAGCGGAGGAAACACCATATATTTT; CDR3 protein: CTSGGNTIYF; V gene: TRBV5-8; J gene: TRBJ1-3; D gene: .; clone size: .
CDR3 DNA: TGTGCCAGCAGCTTGGCAGCGATTAATGAAAAACTGTTTTTT; CDR3 protein: CASSLAAINEKLFF; V gene: TRBV5-6; J gene: TRBJ1-4; D gene: .; clone size: many
CDR3 DNA: TGTGCCAGCAGTGAAGCTCTGGAGACCCAGTACTTC; CDR3 protein: CASSEALETQYF; V gene: TRBV2; J gene: TRBJ2-5; D gene: .; clone size: few
CDR3 DNA: TGTGCCAGCAGTGACGGCGGGGGGGATACAGATACGCAGTATTTT; CDR3 protein: CASSDGGGDTDTQYF; V gene: TRBV6-4; J gene: TRBJ2-3; D gene: TRBD2; clone size: .
CDR3 DNA: TGTGCCAGCAGCTTAGAGGGACTATCAGAGACCCAGTACTTC; CDR3 protein: CASSLEGLSETQYF; V gene: TRBV11-3; J gene: TRBJ2-5; D gene: TRBD2; clone size: once
CDR3 DNA: TGTGCCAGCAGTGAAACAGGGATGAGCCTGGGAGGCTACACCTTC; CDR3 protein: CASSETGMSLGGYTF; V gene: TRBV25-1; J gene: TRBJ1-2; D gene: .; clone size: .
CDR3 DNA: TGCGTCAGCAGCTCATATTCGACGGGGATCAATGAGCAGTTCTTC; CDR3 protein: CVSSSYSTGINEQFF; V gene: TRBV5-1; J gene: TRBJ2-1; D gene: .; clone size: .
CDR3 DNA: TGTGCCACCAGCAGAGATTTTTCGACCTACGAGCAGTACTTC; CDR3 protein: CATSRDFSTYEQYF; V gene: TRBV15; J gene: TRBJ2-7; D gene: .; clone size: .
CDR3 DNA: TGTGCCAGCAGCTCTGGACGCGCGACTGAAGCTTTCTTT; CDR3 protein: CASSSGRATEAFF; V gene: TRBV7-8; J gene: TRBJ1-1; D gene: .; clone size: .
CDR3 DNA: TGTGCCAGCAGTCCGATTCACAGGGGTGGATCCTACGAGCAGTACTTC; CDR3 protein: CASSPIHRGGSYEQYF; V gene: TRBV12-3/TRBV12-4; J gene: TRBJ2-7; D gene: TRBD1; clone size: many
CDR3 DNA: TGTGCCAGCTCACCTTCCGGGACAGGGTGGACTGAAGCTTTCTTT; CDR3 protein: CASSPSGTGWTEAFF; V gene: TRBV18; J gene: TRBJ1-1; D gene: TRBD1; clone size: .
CDR3 DNA: TGTGCCAGCAGAGACGGGACGGTTAGCACAGATACGCAGTATTTT; CDR3 protein: CASRDGTVSTDTQYF; V gene: TRBV10-3; J gene: TRBJ2-3; D gene: .; clone size: .
CDR3 DNA: TGTGCCAGCAGAGGGGTCAGCTCCTACAATGAGCAGTTCTTC; CDR3 protein: CASRGVSSYNEQFF; V gene: TRBV25-1; J gene: TRBJ2-1; D gene: .; clone size: few
CDR3 DNA: TGTGCCAGTAGTATTGGGGTATACACCGGGGAGCTGTTTTTT; CDR3 protein: CASSIGVYTGELFF; V gene: TRBV19; J gene: TRBJ2-2; D gene: .; clone size: many
CDR3 DNA: TGTGCCTGGAGTACCCTCCGGTGGAGCTCCTACAATGAGCAGTTCTTC; CDR3 protein: CAWSTLRWSSYNEQFF; V gene: TRBV30; J gene: TRBJ2-1; D gene: .; clone size: few
CDR3 DNA: TGTGCCAGCAGCTTTTATTTGGGACAGGGCGGTGAGCAGTTCTTC; CDR3 protein: CASSFYLGQGGEQFF; V gene: TRBV7-2; J gene: TRBJ2-1; D gene: TRBD1; clone size: .
CDR3 DNA: TGTGCCAGCAGTATGGGACAGTACAATGAGCAGTTCTTC; CDR3 protein: CASSMGQYNEQFF; V gene: TRBV6-4; J gene: TRBJ2-1; D gene: TRBD1; clone size: .
CDR3 DNA: TGTGCCAGCAGCCTGCTAGGGACTAGCGGGGGGGCATACACCGGGGAGCTGTTTTTT; CDR3 protein: CASSLLGTSGGAYTGELFF; V gene: TRBV11-2; J gene: TRBJ2-2; D gene: TRBD2; clone size: many
CDR3 DNA: TGTGCCAGCAGCCTCCATCCGGGACTAGCCTATGAGCAGTTCTTC; CDR3 protein: CASSLHPGLAYEQFF; V gene: TRBV7-3; J gene: TRBJ2-1; D gene: TRBD2; clone size: many
CDR3 DNA: TGTGCCAGCAGCGATGAAACAGGGAGCTCCTATAATTCACCCCTCCACTTT; CDR3 protein: CASSDETGSSYNSPLHF; V gene: TRBV7-2; J gene: TRBJ1-6; D gene: .; clone size: .
CDR3 DNA: TGTGCCAGCAGCCAGGTCTCTGGGTATAATTCACCCCTCCACTTT; CDR3 protein: CASSQVSGYNSPLHF; V gene: TRBV7-9; J gene: TRBJ1-6; D gene: .; clone size: many
CDR3 DNA: TGTGCCACCAGCGCCGATCCAGGGGGGTATGGCTACACCTTC; CDR3 protein: CATSADPGGYGYTF; V gene: TRBV15; J gene: TRBJ1-2; D gene: TRBD1; clone size: .
CDR3 DNA: TGTGCCATCAAGCCGGGACAGGGGTACGATACGCAGTATTTT; CDR3 protein: CAIKPGQGYDTQYF; V gene: TRBV10-3; J gene: TRBJ2-3; D gene: TRBD1; clone size: .
CDR3 DNA: TGTGCCAGCAGCCTAGGGGGAGATTTGGCTAAAAGGATACCCAATTCACCCCTCCACTTT; CDR3 protein: CASSLGGDLAKRIPNSPLHF; V gene: TRBV7-2; J gene: TRBJ1-6; D gene: .; clone size: .
CDR3 DNA: TGTGCCAGTAGGACTGGGGCCAACGTCCTGACTTTC; CDR3 protein: CASRTGANVLTF; V gene: TRBV19; J gene: TRBJ2-6; D gene: .; clone size: few
CDR3 DNA: TGCGCCAGCAGCTTCGGGACTAGCGGAGACACCGGGGAGCTGTTTTTT; CDR3 protein: CASSFGTSGDTGELFF; V gene: TRBV5-1; J gene: TRBJ2-2; D gene: TRBD2; clone size: .
CDR3 DNA: TGTGCCAGCAGTGGAGCCTATGCCACCTTC; CDR3 protein: CASSGAYATF; V gene: TRBV9; J gene: TRBJ1-2; D gene: .; clone size: .
CDR3 DNA: TGCGCCAGCAGCCAGACCGCGGGGGAGTACTACGAGCAGTACTTC; CDR3 protein: CASSQTAGEYYEQYF; V gene: TRBV7-3; J gene: TRBJ2-7; D gene: TRBD2; clone size: .
CDR3 DNA: TGTGCCAGCAGTCTCACCGGGCGGGTATTGAGCAATCAGCCCCAGCATTTT; CDR3 protein: CASSLTGRVLSNQPQHF; V gene: TRBV6-2/TRBV6-3; J gene: TRBJ1-5; D gene: .; clone size: .
CDR3 DNA: TGTGCCAGCAGCCCAGCGGGTACCAATGAGCAGTTCTTC; CDR3 protein: CASSPAGTNEQFF; V gene: TRBV2; J gene: TRBJ2-1; D gene: .; clone size: .
CDR3 DNA: TGTGCCAGTAGCCTCCGGGACAGCAATCAGCCCCAGCATTTT; CDR3 protein: CASSLRDSNQPQHF; V gene: TRBV19; J gene: TRBJ1-5; D gene: .; clone size: .
CDR3 DNA: TGTGCCAGCAGTTTATACAGGAACACTGAAGCTTTCTTT; CDR3 protein: CASSLYRNTEAFF; V gene: TRBV12-3/TRBV12-4; J gene: TRBJ1-1; D gene: .; clone size: many
CDR3 DNA: TGTGCCACCAGCAGAGATTTTGGTCAGGGGTTTTTCTTT; CDR3 protein: CATSRDFGQGFFF; V gene: TRBV15; J gene: TRBJ1-1; D gene: .; clone size: .